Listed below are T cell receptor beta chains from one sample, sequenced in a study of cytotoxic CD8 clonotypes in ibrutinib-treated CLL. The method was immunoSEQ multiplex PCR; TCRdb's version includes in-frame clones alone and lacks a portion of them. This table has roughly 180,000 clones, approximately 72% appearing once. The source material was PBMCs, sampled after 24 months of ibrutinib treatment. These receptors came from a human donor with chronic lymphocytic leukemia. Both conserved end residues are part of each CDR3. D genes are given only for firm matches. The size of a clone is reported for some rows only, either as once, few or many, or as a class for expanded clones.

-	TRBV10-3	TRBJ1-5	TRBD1	TGTGCCATCACAGGGGGTATTAATCAGCCCCAGCATTTT	CAITGGINQPQHF
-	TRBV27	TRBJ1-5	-	TGTGCCAGCAGTTTAACTGGGACTCGAAATCAGCCCCAGCATTTT	CASSLTGTRNQPQHF
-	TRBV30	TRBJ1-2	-	TGTGCCTGGAGTGTAACAGGGAAGGACTATGGCTACACCTTC	CAWSVTGKDYGYTF
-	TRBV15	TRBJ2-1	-	TGTGCCACCAGCAGAGATCCCGGGATCTCCTACAATGAGCAGTTCTTC	CATSRDPGISYNEQFF
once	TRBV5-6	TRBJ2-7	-	TGTGCCAGCAGCTGGGGAGGAAACTACGAGCAGTACTTC	CASSWGGNYEQYF
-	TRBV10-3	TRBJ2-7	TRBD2	TGTGCCATCAGTGATGGGGGGGGCGAGCAGTACTTC	CAISDGGGEQYF
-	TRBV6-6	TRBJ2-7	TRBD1	TGTGCCAGCAGCTACAGGGGAAACAGGGCCTACGAGCAGTACTTC	CASSYRGNRAYEQYF
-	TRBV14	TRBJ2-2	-	TGTGCCAGCAGCCAAGGGGCTAGTACCGGGGAGCTGTTTTTT	CASSQGASTGELFF
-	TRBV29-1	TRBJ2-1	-	TGCAGCGTTGCCCACAGCTCCTACAATGAGCAGTTCTTC	CSVAHSSYNEQFF
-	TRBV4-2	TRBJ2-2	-	TGTGCCAGCAGCCAGTCGCCTCACGCTAATTGGGACACCGGGGAGCTGTTTTTT	CASSQSPHANWDTGELFF
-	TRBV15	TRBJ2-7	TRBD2	TGTGCCACCAGCAGAGATCCCGCGGGAGGGCCTGCCTACGAGCAGTACTTC	CATSRDPAGGPAYEQYF
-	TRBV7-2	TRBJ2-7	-	TGTGCCAGCACCAACCTCGGGTCCTACGAGCAGTACTTC	CASTNLGSYEQYF
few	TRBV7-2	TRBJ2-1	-	TGTGCCAGCAGCTTGGAGATCTCTTACAATGAGCAGTTCTTC	CASSLEISYNEQFF
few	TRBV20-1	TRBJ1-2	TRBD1	TGCAGTGCAAGACAGGGCCGCGGCTACACCTTC	CSARQGRGYTF
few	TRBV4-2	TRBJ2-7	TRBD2	TGTGCCAGCAGCCCCCGGGGACGGGGGGGAATGGGAGGGGACGAGCAGTACTTC	CASSPRGRGGMGGDEQYF
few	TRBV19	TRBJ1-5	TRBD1	TGTGCCAGTAGTGCAGGGACAGGGGTTCGGCATAGCAATCAGCCCCAGCATTTT	CASSAGTGVRHSNQPQHF
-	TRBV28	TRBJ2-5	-	TGTGCCAGCAGTTTAGACCACGGTTACAGACAAGAGACCCAGTACTTC	CASSLDHGYRQETQYF
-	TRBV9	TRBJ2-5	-	TGTGCCAGCAGCGTAGGGAATCCTAGCTTTGCGGGGACCCAGTACTTC	CASSVGNPSFAGTQYF
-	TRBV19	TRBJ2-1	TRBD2	TGTGCCAGTAGTACAACCGGGACTAGCGGGAACAATGAGCAGTTCTTC	CASSTTGTSGNNEQFF
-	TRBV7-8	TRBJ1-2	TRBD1	TGTGCCAGCAGCTTAGCAGGGACAGGGACCATTCTCTATGGCTACACCTTC	CASSLAGTGTILYGYTF
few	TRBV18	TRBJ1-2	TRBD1	TGTGCCAGCACCTGGACAGGGGGCGCCGATGGCTACACCTTC	CASTWTGGADGYTF
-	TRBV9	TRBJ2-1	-	TGTGCCAGCAGCGTAGACGTTCTCCGGGGTTACTACAATGAGCAGTTCTTC	CASSVDVLRGYYNEQFF
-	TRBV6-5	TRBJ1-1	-	TGTGCCAGCAGTTACAACATGAACACTGAAGCTTTCTTT	CASSYNMNTEAFF
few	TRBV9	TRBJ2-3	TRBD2	TGTGCCAGCAGCCCGGGACTAGCGGGAGTGGGAGATACGCAGTATTTT	CASSPGLAGVGDTQYF
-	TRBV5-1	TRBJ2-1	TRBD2	TGCGCCAGCAGCACCGGGACTAGCGGGCTTGAGCAGTTCTTC	CASSTGTSGLEQFF
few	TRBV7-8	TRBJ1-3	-	TGTGCCAGCAGCTTAGGGTTGGCAGGGGTCGGAAACACCATATATTTT	CASSLGLAGVGNTIYF
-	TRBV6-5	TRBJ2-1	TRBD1	TGTGCCAGCAGGAGGGGGCCCGACTCCTACAATGAGCAGTTCTTC	CASRRGPDSYNEQFF
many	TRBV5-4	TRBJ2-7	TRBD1	TGTGCCAGCAGCTGGGCAATGACAGGGTCCGAGCAGTACTTC	CASSWAMTGSEQYF
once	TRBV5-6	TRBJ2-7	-	TGTGCCAGCAGCTGGGTCGGATACTCCTACGAGCAGTACTTC	CASSWVGYSYEQYF
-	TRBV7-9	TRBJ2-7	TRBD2	TGTGCCAGCAGCCCTAGTGGTAGCGGGAGTCGAGAGCAGTACTTC	CASSPSGSGSREQYF
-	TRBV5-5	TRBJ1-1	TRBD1	TGTGCCAGCAGTACCTTACAGGGGCGGAACACTGAAGCTTTCTTT	CASSTLQGRNTEAFF
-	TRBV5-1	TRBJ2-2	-	TGCGCCAGCAGCCAGGGACCCGTGGGGAACACCGGGGAGCTGTTTTTT	CASSQGPVGNTGELFF
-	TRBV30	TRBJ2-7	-	TGTGCCTGGAGTGTCAAGGGTACGGTGCGCTACGAGCAGTACTTC	CAWSVKGTVRYEQYF
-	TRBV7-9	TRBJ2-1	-	TGTGCCAGCAGCTTAGGGCGGGGCGGCAATGAGCAGTTCTTC	CASSLGRGGNEQFF
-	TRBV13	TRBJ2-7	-	TGTGCCAGCAGCTCCCCGGGGGGCCCCACCTACGAGCAGTACTTC	CASSSPGGPTYEQYF
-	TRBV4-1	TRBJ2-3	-	TGCGCCAGCAGCCCCGTCGGGGGTACGCAGTATTTT	CASSPVGGTQYF
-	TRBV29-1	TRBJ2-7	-	TGCAGCGTAGCTCAGGGGGGGCTAGCCTACGAGCAGTACTTC	CSVAQGGLAYEQYF
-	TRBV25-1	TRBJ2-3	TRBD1	TGTGCCAGCAGTGACCGGGACAGGGTGTTCTCTAGCACAGATACGCAGTATTTT	CASSDRDRVFSSTDTQYF
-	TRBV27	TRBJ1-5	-	TGTGCCAGCAGTCTCTGGGGGGCAGGGGGCAATCAGCCCCAGCATTTT	CASSLWGAGGNQPQHF
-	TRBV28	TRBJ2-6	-	TGTGCCACTCGCGGTGGGAATCGACTGCGGGCCAACGTCCTGACTTTC	CATRGGNRLRANVLTF
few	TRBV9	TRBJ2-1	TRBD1	TGTGCCAGCAGCGTACAGTATGGGACAGGGCCCTACAATGAGCAGTTCTTC	CASSVQYGTGPYNEQFF
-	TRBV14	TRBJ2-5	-	TGTGCCAGCAGCCCAAGCCTCCTAGAGACCCAGTACTTC	CASSPSLLETQYF
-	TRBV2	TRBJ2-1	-	TGTGCCAGCAGCGGGACCACTCCCCGTGAGCAGTTCTTC	CASSGTTPREQFF
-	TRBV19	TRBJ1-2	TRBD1	TGTGCCAGTAGTGAACAGGGGTTGAGCTATGGCTACACCTTC	CASSEQGLSYGYTF
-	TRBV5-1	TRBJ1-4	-	TGCGCCAGCAGCTCGGACCATCATTCAACTAATGAAAAACTGTTTTTT	CASSSDHHSTNEKLFF
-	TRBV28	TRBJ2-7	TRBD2	TGTGCCAGCAGTCCCCGGACTAGCAGTCCCCACGAGCAGTACTTC	CASSPRTSSPHEQYF
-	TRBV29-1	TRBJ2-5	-	TGCAGCGTTGAAATTACCCAAGAGACCCAGTACTTC	CSVEITQETQYF
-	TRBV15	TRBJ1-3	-	TGTGCCACCAGCAGAGATATCGGGGGCACTGGAAACACCATATATTTT	CATSRDIGGTGNTIYF
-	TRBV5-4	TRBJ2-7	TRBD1	TGTGCCAGCAGCCAAAACAGGGGGCCGGGCTACGAGCAGTACTTC	CASSQNRGPGYEQYF
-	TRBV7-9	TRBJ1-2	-	TGTGCCAGCAGTACACAACCGGATGGCTACACCTTC	CASSTQPDGYTF
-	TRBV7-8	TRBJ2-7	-	TGTGCCAGCCAAACTTTAGGGGCGGAGGGAGAACCCCCCGAGCAGTACTTC	CASQTLGAEGEPPEQYF
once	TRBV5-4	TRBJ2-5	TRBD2	TGTGCCAGCAGCTTGGTCCTAGCGGGACGGGAGACCCAGTACTTC	CASSLVLAGRETQYF
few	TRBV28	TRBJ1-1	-	TGTGCCAGCAGTTTACCAGGGCCTTTGGGAGGGGCTTTCTTT	CASSLPGPLGGAFF
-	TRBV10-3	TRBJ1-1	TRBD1	TGTGCCATCATCCCAGGGGGGACAGGGCAAGTGGAGGGAGCTTTCTTT	CAIIPGGTGQVEGAFF
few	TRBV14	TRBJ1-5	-	TGTGCCAGCAGCCAAGACCAACGAATGCCCCAGCATTTT	CASSQDQRMPQHF
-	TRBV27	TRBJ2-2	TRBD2	TGTGCCAGCAGTTTCGGCGCGGGAGGGATTTGGACCGGGGAGCTGTTTTTT	CASSFGAGGIWTGELFF
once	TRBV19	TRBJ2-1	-	TGTGCCAGTAGCCCGTGGAGTATGGGGTACAATGAGCAGTTCTTC	CASSPWSMGYNEQFF